The next 24 T cell receptor beta chains were all read from a single sample in a study of vaccination effects on CD4 cells after COVID-19. Before sequencing took place, the ViraFEST assay used viral peptide pools to expand antigen-specific CD4+ T cells. Subsequent to 10 days of culture, CD4+ T cells were isolated. Each participant was given two doses of one vaccine (BNT162b2 or mRNA-1273). Sequencing was performed with immunoSEQ multiplex PCR; in TCRdb, only in-frame clones are kept and a portion is missing. The sample has 25,000 to 30,000 clones; 74% are singletons. These TCRs are of unknown antigen specificity. The input for sequencing was CD4+ T cells from PBMCs cultured with HCoV-OC43 spike peptides, taken after COVID-19 vaccination. As to subset: HCoV-OC43 spike overlapping peptide pool stimulation. All receptors derive from a human donor who received a COVID-19 vaccine.

This clone was counted a few times. Sequence at one end of the junction differs from germline and may be a read error. This chain joins TRBV6-1 and TRBJ1-2; no clear D gene. The CDR3 is made up of 13 amino acids. CDR1 is MNHNS, CDR2 SASEGT, per germline. This CDR3 reads CASSENALSRAPF. DNA of the CDR3: TGTGCCAGCAGTGAAAATGCATTATCCCGGGCACCTTTC.

This clone came up once. This chain joins TRBV5-6 and TRBJ1-1, with D possibly matching TRBD1 (5 bases). This CDR3 comprises 16 residues. The V gene's germline CDR1 is SGHDT and CDR2 YYEEEE. Trimming removed 0 bases at V and 0 bases at J, with 12 bases between. CDR3 in amino acids: CASSLATQEMNTEAFF. The CDR3, as DNA: TGTGCCAGCAGCTTGGCGACACAGGAGATGAACACTGAAGCTTTCTTT. The full variable domain, rest sourced from reference TRBV5-6 and TRBJ1-1, is DAGVTQSPTHLIKTRGQQVTLRCSPKSGHDTVSWYQQALGQGPQFIFQYYEEEERQRGNFPDRFSGHQFPNYSSELNVNALLLGDSALYLCASSLATQEMNTEAFFGQGTRLTVV.

This chain connects TRBV10-2 to TRBJ1-3; the D is unclear. From germline, CDR1 is WSHSY and CDR2 SAAADI. V lost 7 bases, J lost 0 bases, and 13 bases lay in between. This CDR3 contains 15 residues. CDR3 residues: CASTVSRNSGNTIYF. The CDR3 DNA reads as TGCGCCAGCACAGTTTCCAGGAACTCTGGAAACACCATATATTTT.

The chain combines TRBV24-1 with TRBJ2-5; D gene ambiguous. Germline lookup yields CDR1 KGHDR and CDR2 SFDVKD. This CDR3 is 14 amino acids long. Between the trimmed V and J ends, which lost 4 bases and 4 bases, there was a span of 12 bases. In DNA form, the CDR3 reads TGTGCCACCAGTGAAGCCCCACCCGGAGAGACCCAGTACTTC. It translates to CATSEAPPGETQYF.

The rearrangement joins TRBV5-1 to TRBJ2-6; a weak D match, TRBD1 (6 bases). CDR3 size: 16 residues. V was cut by 6 bases and J by 0 bases, with 13 bases left in between. From germline, CDR1 is SGHRS and CDR2 YFSETQ. The CDR3 region has the DNA TGCGCCAGCATGGTAGCAGGGGCCTCTGGGGCCAACGTCCTGACTTTC. Protein product: CASMVAGASGANVLTF.

The chain links TRBV19 to TRBJ2-3; TRBD2 aligns across 7 bases. The CDR3 length is 13 residues. Germline CDR1 LNHDA, CDR2 SQIVND (reference sequence). J was trimmed by 6 bases and V by 4 bases; bases with no gene match: 4. CDR3 DNA sequence: TGTGCCAGTAGTAAAAGCGGGGCCGATACGCAGTATTTT. Protein: CASSKSGADTQYF. The variable domain in full, completed from reference TRBV19 and TRBJ2-3, reads DGGITQSPKYLFRKEGQNVTLSCEQNLNHDAMYWYRQDPGQGLRLIYYSQIVNDFQKGDIAEGYSVSREKKESFPLTVTSAQKNPTAFYLCASSKSGADTQYFGPGTRLTVL.

V usage is TRBV6-5 and J usage is TRBJ1-1; D call uncertain. The CDR3 runs to 12 residues. V was clipped by 4 bases and J by 11 bases, with 14 bases between them. Germline CDR1 and CDR2: MNHEY and SVGAGI. CDR3: CASSLTPGVAFF. The DNA for the CDR3 is TGTGCCAGCAGTTTGACGCCTGGTGTGGCTTTCTTT.

V usage is TRBV19 and J usage is TRBJ1-5; D may be TRBD1 (6 bases). The length of the CDR3 is 14 residues. Trimming took off 7 bases at V and 7 bases at J, with 17 bases between the two ends. Germline V lookup: CDR1 LNHDA, CDR2 SQIVND (reference sequence). The CDR3 DNA sequence: TGTGCCAGTAAGGTGATCGGGGGCATCCAGCCCCAGCATTTT. Its protein is CASKVIGGIQPQHF.

This sequence joins TRBV11-2 and TRBJ2-2; D is uncertain. The CDR3 is 17 residues long. The ends were cut back, 3 bases at V and 3 bases at J, with 17 bases in the middle. CDR1 is SGHAT and CDR2 is FQNNGV in the germline V gene. The CDR3 reads CASSFLPRLHYTGELFF. The CDR3 bases are TGTGCCAGCAGCTTTCTCCCCAGATTACACTACACCGGGGAGCTGTTTTTT. The whole variable domain, remainder taken from reference TRBV11-2 and TRBJ2-2, is EAGVAQSPRYKIIEKRQSVAFWCNPISGHATLYWYQQILGQGPKLLIQFQNNGVVDDSQLPKDRFSAERLKGVDSTLKIQPAKLEDSAVYLCASSFLPRLHYTGELFFGEGSRLTVL.

The J gene is TRBJ2-3, the V gene TRBV3-1 (or the pseudogene TRBV3-2), with 8 bases matching TRBD2. Germline trimming cut 4 bases from V and 2 bases from J; bases unmatched to any gene: 11. Looked up from germline, CDR1 is LGHDT and CDR2 is YNNKEL (reference sequence). The CDR3 extends over 17 amino acids. In DNA, the CDR3 is TGTGCCAGCAGCCCGGCAGGGCTAGCGGGTATCACAGATACGCAGTATTTT. Amino acids: CASSPAGLAGITDTQYF.

The rearrangement uses TRBV4-1 and TRBJ1-2; D unclear. Trimming cost V 4 bases and J 0 bases, with 12 bases left between them. The V gene's germline CDR1 is MGHRA and CDR2 YSYEKL. CDR3 length equals 15 residues. The CDR3, as DNA: TGCGCCAGCAGCCCGATAGAGGGCTCTAACTATGGCTACACCTTC. It translates to CASSPIEGSNYGYTF.

CDR3 in DNA: TGTGCCAGTAGTATGGATCTTGAGGACAGGGTGAACACTGAAGCTTTCTTT. Its translation is CASSMDLEDRVNTEAFF. The genes are TRBV19 and TRBJ1-1, with 8 bases that match TRBD1. The CDR3 totals 17 residues. The V gene end was trimmed by 3 bases and the J gene end by 0 bases; junction bases not matched to a gene: 9. Germline V CDR1 and CDR2: LNHDA, SQIVND (reference sequence).

This clone was seen once. The chain uses TRBV7-2 and TRBJ1-1, with D perhaps TRBD1 (5 bases). The germline CDR1 and CDR2 sequences are SGHTA and FQGNSA. The CDR3 covers 14 residues. Trimming removed 2 bases from V and 4 bases from J, with 11 bases in between. The CDR3 nucleotides are TGTGCCAGCAGCTTAATTGGGGGTACCACTGAAGCTTTCTTT. Translated: CASSLIGGTTEAFF.

The V gene is TRBV19, the J gene TRBJ2-7; TRBD1 matches 12 bases. Per the germline V gene, CDR1 is LNHDA and CDR2 is SQIVND (reference sequence). V was pared by 4 bases and J by 0 bases, with 13 bases of the junction left unmatched. The CDR3 spans 19 residues. The CDR3, as DNA: TGTGCCAGTAGTAGGCGCCGGGGACAGGGGGCCAAGAGCTCCTACGAGCAGTACTTC. Translated, it gives CASSRRRGQGAKSSYEQYF.

This clone was detected once. The chain is built from TRBV6-4 and TRBJ2-4; 7 bases fit TRBD1. The CDR3 loop spans 14 amino acids. The germline gives CDR1 MRHNA, CDR2 SNTAGT. J lost 0 bases, V lost 7 bases, and 3 bases had no gene match. The CDR3 region is CASKDREAKNIQYF. DNA for the CDR3: TGTGCCAGCAAAGACAGGGAAGCCAAAAACATTCAGTACTTC.

The chain joins TRBV6-5 to TRBJ2-7, with TRBD1 identical over 10 bases. The CDR3 spans 15 residues. V shed 6 bases and J 2 bases; nucleotides not matched to a gene: 7. Germline values: CDR1 MNHEY, CDR2 SVGAGI. The CDR3 DNA sequence: TGTGCCAGCAGAGCCCCGGGACAGGGGACCTACGAGCAGTACTTC. It yields the protein CASRAPGQGTYEQYF.

The chain is built from TRBV7-9 and TRBJ2-1, with TRBD1 matching 8 bases. CDR3 length equals 15 residues. Germline V lookup: CDR1 SEHNR, CDR2 FQNEAQ (reference sequence). V lost 3 bases to trimming and J lost 6 bases; unmatched junction nucleotides: 7. CDR3 DNA sequence: TGTGCCAGCAGCTTGTCCGGGACAGGCTCCAATGAGCAGTTCTTC. This gives the protein CASSLSGTGSNEQFF.

This clone was picked up a small number of times. This rearrangement joins TRBV3-1 (or the pseudogene TRBV3-2) to TRBJ1-6; D gene uncertain. The CDR3 covers 18 residues. From germline, CDR1 is LGHDT and CDR2 YNNKEL (reference sequence). V lost 0 bases and J 0 bases, leaving 12 bases between the germline ends. CDR3 protein: CASSQDYGVASYNSPLHF. Written as DNA, the CDR3 is TGTGCCAGCAGCCAAGATTACGGGGTCGCCTCCTATAATTCACCCCTCCACTTT.

The rearrangement links TRBV5-1 to TRBJ1-4; D unclear. Germline V gene data show CDR1 as SGHRS and CDR2 as YFSETQ. V lost 0 bases and J lost 2, with 14 bases in between. This CDR3 spans 17 amino acids. The CDR3: CASSLGTPFGTNEKLFF. CDR3 DNA sequence: TGCGCCAGCAGCTTGGGAACTCCCTTCGGGACTAATGAAAAACTGTTTTTT.

This chain links TRBV11-3 with TRBJ2-5; D remains ambiguous. Trimming cost V 4 bases and J 2 bases, with 14 bases left between them. CDR1 is SGHNT and CDR2 is YENEEA in the germline V gene. The CDR3 runs 15 residues. The CDR3 loop reads CASSSLNGRQETQYF. In DNA form, the CDR3 reads TGTGCCAGCAGCTCACTAAACGGACGGCAAGAGACCCAGTACTTC.

V and J are TRBV6-5 and TRBJ1-2, with 8 bases identical to TRBD1. V lost 0 bases, J lost 3 bases, and 6 bases stayed unmatched. Germline V gene data show CDR1 as MNHEY and CDR2 as SVGAGI. This CDR3 spans 16 amino acids. Written as DNA, the CDR3 is TGTGCCAGCAGTTACTCCCCTCAGGGGGCCTACTATGGCTACACCTTC. Its protein product is CASSYSPQGAYYGYTF.

The V gene is TRBV19, the J gene TRBJ1-2, with a possible D match to TRBD1 (5 bases). Trimming removed 5 bases at V and 6 bases at J, with 10 bases between. Germline values: CDR1 LNHDA, CDR2 SQIVND (reference sequence). The CDR3 totals 12 residues. The CDR3 DNA reads as TGTGCCAGTAGTCCCCAGGGAGATGGCTACACCTTC. Translation gives CASSPQGDGYTF. Based on the CDR3 plus reference TRBV19 and TRBJ1-2, the full variable domain is DGGITQSPKYLFRKEGQNVTLSCEQNLNHDAMYWYRQDPGQGLRLIYYSQIVNDFQKGDIAEGYSVSREKKESFPLTVTSAQKNPTAFYLCASSPQGDGYTFGSGTRLTVV.

This clone was seen only a few times. CDR3 bases: TGCGCCAGCAGCCCAGAGGCCGACGGGAGAAACATTCAGTACTTC. Encoded protein: CASSPEADGRNIQYF. This chain connects TRBV4-1 to TRBJ2-4; D might be TRBD2 (6 bases). In germline, CDR1 is MGHRA, CDR2 YSYEKL. There are 15 residues in the CDR3. Trimming removed 4 bases from V and 6 bases from J, with 16 bases in between.

In its sample, this clone was seen a few times. The chain has TRBV13 and TRBJ1-3; D unclear. The CDR3 is 16 residues long. V lost 5 bases and J lost 0, with 14 bases in between. Germline assignment: CDR1 PRHDT and CDR2 FYEKMQ (reference sequence). The CDR3 is CASSNDGADSGNTIYF. CDR3 nucleotides: TGTGCCAGCAGCAACGACGGAGCCGACTCTGGAAACACCATATATTTT.